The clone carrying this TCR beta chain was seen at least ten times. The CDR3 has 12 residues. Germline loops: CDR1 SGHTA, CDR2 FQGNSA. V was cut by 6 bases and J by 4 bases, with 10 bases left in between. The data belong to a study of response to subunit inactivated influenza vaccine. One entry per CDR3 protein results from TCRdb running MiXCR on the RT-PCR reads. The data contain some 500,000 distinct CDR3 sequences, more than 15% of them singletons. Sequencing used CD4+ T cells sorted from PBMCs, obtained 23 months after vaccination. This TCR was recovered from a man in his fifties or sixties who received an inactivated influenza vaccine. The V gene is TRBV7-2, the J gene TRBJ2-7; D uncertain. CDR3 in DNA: TGTGCCAGCAGGTCAACACCTTACGAGCAGTACTTC. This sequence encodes CASRSTPYEQYF.